A single sample gave rise to the 4 T cell receptor beta chains below, sequenced in a study of blood T cell repertoires in COVID-19. Libraries were prepared by immunoSEQ multiplex PCR; TCRdb keeps only in-frame clonotypes and omits some of them. The table lists over 200,000 clones, 75% to 85% of them singletons. Sequencing was performed on peripheral blood. The receptors stem from a woman aged 25 to 39 with COVID-19, enrolled during active disease.

This rearrangement joins TRBV5-5 to TRBJ2-7; a weak D match, TRBD1 (6 bases). In germline, CDR1 is SGHKS, CDR2 YYEKEE (reference sequence). Between the trimmed V and J ends, which lost 2 bases and 1 base, there was a span of 10 bases. The CDR3 contains 14 residues. CDR3 nucleotide sequence: TGTGCCAGCAGCTTCCGAGGGGGTTCCTACGAGCAGTACTTC. It encodes CASSFRGGSYEQYF. The complete variable domain, with remaining parts taken from reference TRBV5-5 and TRBJ2-7, reads DAGVTQSPTHLIKTRGQQVTLRCSPISGHKSVSWYQQVLGQGPQFIFQYYEKEERGRGNFPDRFSARQFPNYSSELNVNALLLGDSALYLCASSFRGGSYEQYFGPGTRLTVT.

This clone was detected only once. This chain connects TRBV30 to TRBJ1-1, with 7 nucleotides matching TRBD1. Germline lookup yields CDR1 GTSNPN and CDR2 SVGIG (reference sequence). The CDR3 is 13 residues long. V was clipped by 5 bases and J by 3 bases; unmatched bases: 6. CDR3 residues: CAWARQGYTEAFF. CDR3 nucleotides: TGTGCCTGGGCCCGACAGGGTTACACTGAAGCTTTCTTT.

The chain employs TRBV19 and TRBJ2-1, with 7 bases aligning to TRBD2. V lost 5 bases and J lost 1; bases outside the gene matches: 8. CDR3 length: 16 amino acids. From germline, CDR1 is LNHDA and CDR2 SQIVND (reference sequence). As DNA, the CDR3 is TGTGCCAGTAGTGTCGAACTAGCGCGGTCCTACAATGAGCAGTTCTTC. Encoded protein: CASSVELARSYNEQFF. Together with reference TRBV19 and TRBJ2-1, the CDR3 gives the full variable domain: DGGITQSPKYLFRKEGQNVTLSCEQNLNHDAMYWYRQDPGQGLRLIYYSQIVNDFQKGDIAEGYSVSREKKESFPLTVTSAQKNPTAFYLCASSVELARSYNEQFFGPGTRLTVL.

This chain links TRBV19 with TRBJ1-2; unclear D gene. Trimming shortened V by 8 bases and J by 8 bases, and 15 bases separated the two germline ends. Looked up from germline, CDR1 is LNHDA and CDR2 is SQIVND (reference sequence). This CDR3 is 12 amino acids long. The CDR3 loop reads CASEGPGMGYTF. CDR3 coding DNA: TGTGCCAGTGAAGGGCCGGGGATGGGCTACACCTTC.